These 28 T cell receptor beta chains came from one sample sequenced in a study of OX40 agonist ivuxolimab in advanced cancers. The table came from immunoSEQ multiplex PCR; TCRdb's copy has only in-frame clones and leaves some out. Of roughly 74,000 clones detected, approximately 84% appear once; the ten largest clones hold less than 2.5%. Sequenced here: CD4+ or CD8+ T cells sorted from blood, sampled in a trial of the OX40 agonist ivuxolimab. These receptors all come from an adult with an advanced solid tumor such as melanoma, head and neck, liver or kidney cancer.

V and J are TRBV29-1 and TRBJ2-1; no clear D. V was trimmed by 6 bases and J by 5 bases, leaving 5 bases between them. Germline CDR1 is SQVTM and CDR2 is ANQGSEA. The CDR3 is 10 amino acids. As DNA, the CDR3 is TGCAGCGTGGCGGACAATGAGCAGTTCTTC. Protein sequence: CSVADNEQFF.

CDR3 nucleotide sequence: TGCAGTGCTAGTCGGGTTAATGAGCAGTTCTTC. Translation gives CSASRVNEQFF. The rearrangement links TRBV20-1 to TRBJ2-1; no clear D gene. Germline V gene sequence: CDR1 DFQATT, CDR2 SNEGSKA (reference sequence). Trimming shortened V by 3 bases and J by 7 bases, and 7 bases separated the two germline ends. The length of the CDR3 is 11 residues.

This chain joins TRBV19 and TRBJ1-2; D gene unclear. Trimming pared 5 bases from V and 4 bases from J, leaving 14 bases between. This CDR3 has 14 amino acids. Looked up from germline, CDR1 is LNHDA and CDR2 is SQIVND (reference sequence). In nucleotides, the CDR3 is TGTGCCAGTAGTGAGGGAGGTGTTATCTATGGCTACACCTTC. Translation gives CASSEGGVIYGYTF.

J is TRBJ2-1 and V is TRBV20-1; possibly TRBD1 for D (5 bases). The CDR3 has 11 amino acids. V was shortened by 6 bases and J by 10 bases, with 13 bases between the two germline ends. The V gene's germline CDR1 is DFQATT and CDR2 SNEGSKA (reference sequence). CDR3 coding DNA: TGCAGTGCCCAGTGGGGCCCCGAGCAGTTCTTC. Encoded protein: CSAQWGPEQFF.

The rearrangement links TRBV6-6 to TRBJ2-6, with D perhaps TRBD2 (5 bases). This CDR3 is built from 15 residues. Germline V gene data show CDR1 as MNHNY and CDR2 as SVGAGI (reference sequence). V lost 6 bases, J lost 2 bases, and 11 bases lay in between. The CDR3 DNA sequence: TGTGCCAGCAGGGTCCGGGGTGCTGGGGCCAACGTCCTGACTTTC. Translation gives CASRVRGAGANVLTF.

The count of this clone is one. This chain uses TRBV5-1 with TRBJ1-4, with a tentative D call TRBD1 (5 bases). Germline CDR1 SGHRS, CDR2 YFSETQ. This CDR3 is 15 amino acids long. Trimming stripped 4 bases from V and 0 bases from J, with 10 bases between. Here the CDR3 DNA reads TGCGCCAGCAGCACCACGGGGGCAACTAATGAAAAACTGTTTTTT. This encodes CASSTTGATNEKLFF.

Of note for this clone: This specimen includes other DNA sequences encoding the same CDR3. V usage is TRBV29-1 and J usage is TRBJ2-3; D is ambiguous. The V end was cut by 2 bases, the J end by 6 bases, with 6 bases between. The CDR3 runs to 11 residues. Looked up from germline, CDR1 is SQVTM and CDR2 is ANQGSEA. The CDR3, as DNA: TGCAGCGTTGAAACGGTCGATACGCAGTATTTT. The encoded protein is CSVETVDTQYF.

The chain couples TRBV5-1 to TRBJ1-2; 10 nucleotides line up with TRBD1. V trimming: 1 base; J trimming: 7 bases; junction bases outside the gene matches: 7. This CDR3 comprises 15 residues. Per germline, CDR1 SGHRS and CDR2 YFSETQ. CDR3 in DNA: TGCGCCAGCAGCTTGCGGGACAGGGGTGAAAGTGGCTACACCTTC. Encoded protein: CASSLRDRGESGYTF.

This chain links TRBV18 with TRBJ1-2, with D possibly matching TRBD1 (6 bases). V lost 4 bases to trimming and J lost 4 bases, with 10 bases between them. This CDR3 comprises 13 residues. From germline, CDR1 is KGHSH and CDR2 LQKENI. DNA of the CDR3: TGTGCCAGCTCACACGGGGGCGTCTATGGCTACACCTTC. Its translation: CASSHGGVYGYTF.

This sequence joins TRBV4-2 and TRBJ2-1; TRBD2 agrees at 8 bases. Germline CDR1 reads LGHNA; CDR2 reads YNFKEQ. The CDR3 is 16 amino acids. After removal of 1 base from V and 8 bases from J, the junction contained 10 bases not matched to a gene. In DNA form, the CDR3 reads TGTGCCAGCAGCCAAGTAATCGGCGGGGGGCAGGATGAGCAGTTCTTC. It specifies CASSQVIGGGQDEQFF.

As for this clone: The junction departs from the called germline gene at one end, perhaps through a read error. The V gene is TRBV5-1, the J gene TRBJ2-7; 11 bases map to TRBD1. Germline CDR1 is SGHRS and CDR2 is YFSETQ. This CDR3 spans 10 amino acids. The CDR3 loop is CASSWGQGDF. The DNA for the CDR3 is TGCGCCAGCAGCTGGGGACAGGGGGACTTC. Full variable domain (rest looked up from reference TRBV5-1 and TRBJ2-7): KAGVTQTPRYLIKTRGQQVTLSCSPISGHRSVSWYQQTPGQGLQFLFEYFSETQRNKGNFPGRFSGRQFSNSRSEMNVSTLELGDSALYLCASSWGQGDFGPGTRLTVT.

The chain joins TRBV28 to TRBJ2-1, with D perhaps given as TRBD1 or TRBD2 (5 bases each). Per the germline V gene, CDR1 is MDHEN and CDR2 is SYDVKM. The CDR3 runs 12 residues. Trimming took off 3 bases at V and 8 bases at J, with 8 bases between the two ends. The CDR3 reads CASSFLGDEQFF. DNA for the CDR3: TGTGCCAGCAGTTTCCTGGGGGATGAGCAGTTCTTC.

This clone came up a few times. This sequence joins TRBV5-4 and TRBJ1-1; 10 bases are a match to TRBD1. Germline CDR1 and CDR2: SGHNT and YYREEE (reference sequence). With V trimmed by 4 bases and J by 0 bases, 9 bases remained unmatched. The CDR3 extends over 17 amino acids. CDR3 sequence reads: CASSPGGQGPMNTEAFF. The CDR3 DNA reads TGTGCCAGCAGCCCGGGGGGACAGGGGCCCATGAACACTGAAGCTTTCTTT.

This clone was recorded only once. The chain links TRBV28 to TRBJ2-7; unclear D gene. Deletions cut 5 bases from V and 2 bases from J, with 13 bases between. Germline V gene data show CDR1 as MDHEN and CDR2 as SYDVKM. CDR3 size: 14 residues. In DNA form, the CDR3 reads TGTGCCAGCAGTATTCTCCGGCCCCCCTACGAGCAGTACTTC. This encodes CASSILRPPYEQYF. Complete variable domain (other parts from reference TRBV28 and TRBJ2-7): DVKVTQSSRYLVKRTGEKVFLECVQDMDHENMFWYRQDPGLGLRLIYFSYDVKMKEKGDIPEGYSVSREKKERFSLILESASTNQTSMYLCASSILRPPYEQYFGPGTRLTVT.

The chain is built from TRBV28 and TRBJ2-3; weak D call: TRBD2 (6 bases). The CDR3 contains 14 residues. Germline V gene sequence: CDR1 MDHEN, CDR2 SYDVKM. V was shortened by 7 bases and J by 0 bases, with 11 bases between the two germline ends. CDR3 residues: CASTPGLSTDTQYF. The CDR3 nucleotides are TGTGCCAGCACCCCGGGACTCAGCACAGATACGCAGTATTTT.

The chain is built from TRBV7-2 and TRBJ1-2, with D unclear. Germline-derived CDR1 and CDR2 are SGHTA and FQGNSA. Trimming pared 5 bases from V and 4 bases from J, leaving 17 bases between. CDR3 length: 15 residues. The CDR3 DNA follows: TGTGCCAGCAGCCTCGCTTCTGAGCCGGTCTATGGCTACACCTTC. Protein: CASSLASEPVYGYTF.

This clone was found a few times. The CDR3 region is CASTLGVGSYEQYF. For the CDR3, the DNA is TGTGCCAGCACCCTGGGGGTTGGCTCCTACGAGCAGTACTTC. This sequence joins TRBV7-8 and TRBJ2-7; D tentatively fits TRBD1 or TRBD2 (5 bases each). Trimming pared 7 bases from V and 0 bases from J, leaving 13 bases between. Germline-derived CDR1 and CDR2 are SGHVS and FQNEAQ. This CDR3 contains 14 residues.

The chain has TRBV6-5 and TRBJ2-7; D not resolved. Trimming removed 2 bases at V and 3 bases at J, with 5 bases between. This CDR3 has 12 amino acids. The germline V gene encodes CDR1 MNHEY and CDR2 SVGAGI. CDR3 DNA sequence: TGTGCCAGCAGTTACGACGGCTACGAGCAGTACTTC. Translation: CASSYDGYEQYF.

The genes are TRBV28 and TRBJ2-7, with D maybe TRBD1 (6 bases). V lost 5 bases, J lost 7 bases, and 9 bases lay in between. The germline CDR1 and CDR2 sequences are MDHEN and SYDVKM. The CDR3 contains 11 residues. CDR3 nucleotides: TGTGCCAGCAGTCGACAGGATGAGCAGTACTTC. Translation gives CASSRQDEQYF.

CDR3 sequence reads: CSVDDRRGTEAFF. The DNA of the CDR3 is TGCAGCGTTGACGACCGGAGGGGCACTGAAGCTTTCTTT. The V call is TRBV29-1, the J call TRBJ1-1; tentatively, D is TRBD1 (5 bases). This CDR3 region has 13 residues. The germline CDR1 and CDR2 sequences are SQVTM and ANQGSEA. Deletions cut 3 bases from V and 4 bases from J, with 12 bases between.

V is TRBV28 and J is TRBJ1-1, with TRBD1 matching over 8 bases. With V trimmed by 7 bases and J by 8 bases, 6 bases remained unmatched. This CDR3 spans 12 amino acids. CDR1 MDHEN and CDR2 SYDVKM come from the germline V gene. The CDR3: CASIVGQGEAFF. DNA of the CDR3: TGTGCCAGCATAGTCGGACAGGGAGAAGCTTTCTTT. Looking up the rest from reference TRBV28 and TRBJ1-1 gives the full variable domain: DVKVTQSSRYLVKRTGEKVFLECVQDMDHENMFWYRQDPGLGLRLIYFSYDVKMKEKGDIPEGYSVSREKKERFSLILESASTNQTSMYLCASIVGQGEAFFGQGTRLTVV.

The rearrangement links TRBV6-5 to TRBJ2-2, with TRBD1 matching over 9 bases. V shed 8 bases, J shed 6 bases, and the junction held 7 bases outside the gene matches. This CDR3 has 14 residues. Looked up from germline, CDR1 is MNHEY and CDR2 is SVGAGI. The CDR3 sequence is CASFNRGQAGELFF. For the CDR3, the DNA is TGTGCCAGCTTTAACAGGGGGCAGGCCGGGGAGCTGTTTTTT.

This chain uses TRBV7-2 with TRBJ2-7; no clear D. Trimming took off 1 base at V and 1 base at J, with 5 bases between the two ends. CDR1 is SGHTA, CDR2 FQGNSA, per germline. The CDR3 is made up of 13 amino acids. The CDR3 spells CASSLGASYEQYF. The CDR3 nucleotides are TGTGCCAGCAGCTTAGGGGCTTCCTACGAGCAGTACTTC.

The chain carries TRBV5-1 and TRBJ1-2; perhaps TRBD1 as D (5 bases). The CDR3 sequence is 15 residues long. V lost 3 bases and J 3 bases, leaving 15 bases between the germline ends. Germline CDR1 SGHRS, CDR2 YFSETQ. The CDR3 DNA reads TGCGCCAGCAGCTATCAGGGTCGTACGGACTATGGCTACACCTTC. Protein product: CASSYQGRTDYGYTF.

V and J are TRBV27 and TRBJ2-7; D might be TRBD1 or TRBD2, each matching 5 bases. Between the trimmed V and J ends, which lost 6 bases and 5 bases, there was a span of 11 bases. This CDR3 spans 12 amino acids. Germline loops: CDR1 MNHEY, CDR2 SMNVEV (reference sequence). The CDR3 DNA reads TGTGCCAGCAGGGGGGACCCCGACGAGCAGTACTTC. Amino acid sequence: CASRGDPDEQYF.

The V call is TRBV27, the J call TRBJ1-1; no clear D. The length of the CDR3 is 14 residues. The germline V gene encodes CDR1 MNHEY and CDR2 SMNVEV (reference sequence). The germline V and J ends were trimmed by 2 bases and 1 base, with 8 bases remaining between them. The CDR3 DNA sequence: TGTGCCAGCAGTTTACCCGGCGGGAACACTGAAGCTTTCTTT. Translation gives CASSLPGGNTEAFF.

V gene TRBV28 combines with J gene TRBJ2-5; D is uncertain. The CDR3 loop spans 15 amino acids. Germline CDR1 and CDR2: MDHEN and SYDVKM. V was clipped by 5 bases and J by 5 bases, with 18 bases between them. CDR3 residues: CASSPRGSGRETQYF. In DNA form, the CDR3 reads TGTGCCAGCAGTCCCCGTGGCTCTGGCAGGGAGACCCAGTACTTC.

The chain combines TRBV30 with TRBJ2-3; 16 positions match TRBD2. The germline V gene has CDR1 GTSNPN and CDR2 SVGIG (reference sequence). Unmatched junction bases numbered 4, after V lost 1 base and J lost 3 bases. CDR3 length: 17 amino acids. The DNA for the CDR3 is TGTGCCTGGAGTGCGGGACTAGCGGGAGGGCCGACAGATACGCAGTATTTT. This encodes CAWSAGLAGGPTDTQYF.